This T cell receptor beta chain comes out of a study of blood T cell repertoires in COVID-19. Study information: The samples span acute and convalescent COVID-19 from the United States, Italy and Spain. Nucleic acid was either cDNA or gDNA, and it came from T cells, B-cell-depleted T cells, or PBMCs.

The authors' processing: Nucleated cell counts were estimated from reference gene primer amplification. TCRdb's table, derived via immunoSEQ multiplex PCR, lists solely in-frame clones and lacks some. The V and J calls and clone size were taken over from that table, and D and trimming were inferred from the DNA. In the table there are around 60,000 clones, around 87% of which are singletons. This CDR3 is built from 16 residues. Between the trimmed V and J ends, which lost 2 bases and 6 bases, there was a span of 17 bases. Germline-derived CDR1 and CDR2 are MDHEN and SYDVKM. The specimen sequenced was peripheral blood. The TCR sequence derives from a human donor in a cohort sampled during active COVID-19. The chain couples TRBV28 to TRBJ1-5; D gene uncertain. CDR3 sequence (DNA): TGTGCCAGCAGTTTAGAGAGTCTGCACTCATCTCAGCCCCAGCATTTT. Residues: CASSLESLHSSQPQHF.